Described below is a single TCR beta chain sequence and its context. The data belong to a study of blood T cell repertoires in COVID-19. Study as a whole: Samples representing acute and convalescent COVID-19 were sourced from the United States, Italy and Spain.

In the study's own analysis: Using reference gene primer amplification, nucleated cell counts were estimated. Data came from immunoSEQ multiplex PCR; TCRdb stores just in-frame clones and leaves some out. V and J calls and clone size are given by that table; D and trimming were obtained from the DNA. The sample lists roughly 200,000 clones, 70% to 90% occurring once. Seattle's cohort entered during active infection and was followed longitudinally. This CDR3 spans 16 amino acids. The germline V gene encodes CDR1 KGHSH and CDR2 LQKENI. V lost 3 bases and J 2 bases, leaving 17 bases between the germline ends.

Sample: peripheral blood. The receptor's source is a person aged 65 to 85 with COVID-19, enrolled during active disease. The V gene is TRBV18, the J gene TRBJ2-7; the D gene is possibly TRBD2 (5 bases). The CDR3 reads CASSPRYGINPYEQYF. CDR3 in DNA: TGTGCCAGCTCACCTCGTTACGGGATAAATCCCTACGAGCAGTACTTC.